Reported below is one TCR beta chain. The antigen remains undetermined. The CDR3 totals 16 residues. With 3 bases clipped from V and 6 bases from J, the junction kept 10 bases outside the gene matches. Germline lookup yields CDR1 SGHKS and CDR2 YYEKEE (reference sequence). This sample stems from a study of post-analysis software for immune sequencing data. Each TCR beta cDNA library carried unique molecular identifiers. TCRdb re-called the PCR reads through MiXCR, storing one row per CDR3 protein. The top ten clones hold roughly 3.4% of a sample with about 200,000 distinct CDR3 sequences, 25% to 30% of them seen once. Overall study findings and caveats: Controls had lower frequencies than patients of about 5 TRBV segments, which included TRBV5-6, TRBV5-1 and TRBV20-1. Controls significantly exceeded multiple sclerosis patients in normalized Chao1 diversity.

The receptor was derived from a girl under 18 with multiple sclerosis. This rearrangement joins TRBV5-5 to TRBJ2-5; 11 bases match TRBD2. Input material: blood. The CDR3, as DNA: TGTGCCAGCAGCTCCATCACTAGCGGGAGTATGAAGACCCAGTACTTC. Translating it yields CASSSITSGSMKTQYF.